The source of this TCR beta chain is a study of graft-versus-host responses after intestinal transplantation. Across the whole study: Recipients across the board were started on anti-thymocyte globulin induction, then kept on tacrolimus and steroids for around three years.

V was trimmed by 2 bases and J by 4 bases, leaving 12 bases between them. This CDR3 spans 14 amino acids. Germline V gene data show CDR1 as GTSNPN and CDR2 as SVGIG (reference sequence). Assay: immunoSEQ multiplex PCR; the TCRdb copy retains only in-frame clones and omits some. The sample consists of 20,000 or so clones, approximately 79% of them appearing once. Graft material was processed, releasing intraepithelial and lamina propria lymphocytes. The sample here was ileum tissue, taken around 20 days after intestinal transplant. The chain carries TRBV30 and TRBJ1-5; D is unclear. This TCR was recovered from a human patient who received an intestinal transplant, so some T cells may come from the graft donor. The CDR3 sequence is CAWSKGRGNQPQHF. The CDR3 DNA is TGTGCCTGGAGTAAGGGTCGGGGTAATCAGCCCCAGCATTTT.